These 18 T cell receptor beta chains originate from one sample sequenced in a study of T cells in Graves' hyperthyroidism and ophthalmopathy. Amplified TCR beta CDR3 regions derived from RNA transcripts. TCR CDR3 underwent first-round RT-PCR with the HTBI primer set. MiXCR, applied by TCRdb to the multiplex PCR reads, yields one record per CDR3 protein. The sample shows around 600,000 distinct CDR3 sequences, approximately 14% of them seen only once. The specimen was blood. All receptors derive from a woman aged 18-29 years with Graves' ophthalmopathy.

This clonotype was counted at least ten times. In DNA, the CDR3 is TGCAGTGCTAAAAGCGGTCGCCAGGATACGCAGTATTTT. Translated, it gives CSAKSGRQDTQYF. V usage is TRBV20-1 and J usage is TRBJ2-3, with a possible D match to TRBD2 (5 bases). V lost 4 bases, J lost 6 bases, and 14 bases lay in between. In germline, CDR1 is DFQATT, CDR2 SNEGSKA (reference sequence). The length of the CDR3 is 13 residues.

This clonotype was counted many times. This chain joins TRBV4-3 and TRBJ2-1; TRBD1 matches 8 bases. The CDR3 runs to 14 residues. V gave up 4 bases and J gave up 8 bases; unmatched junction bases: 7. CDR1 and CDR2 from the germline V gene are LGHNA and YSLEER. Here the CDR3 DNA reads TGCGCCAGCAGCCCTGGACAGGGTATGGATGAGCAGTTCTTC. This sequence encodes CASSPGQGMDEQFF.

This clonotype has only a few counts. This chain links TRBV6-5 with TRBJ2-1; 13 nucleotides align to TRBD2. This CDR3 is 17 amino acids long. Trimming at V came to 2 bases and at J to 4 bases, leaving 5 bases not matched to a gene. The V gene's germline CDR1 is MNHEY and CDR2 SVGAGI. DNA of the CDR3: TGTGCCAGCAGTTACCGGGGACTAGCGGGAATATACAATGAGCAGTTCTTC. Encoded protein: CASSYRGLAGIYNEQFF.

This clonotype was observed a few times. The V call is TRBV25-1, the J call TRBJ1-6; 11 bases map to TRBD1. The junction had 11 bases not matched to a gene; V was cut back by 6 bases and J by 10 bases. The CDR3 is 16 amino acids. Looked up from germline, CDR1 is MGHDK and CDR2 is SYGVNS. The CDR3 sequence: CASSESVGTGGSPLHF. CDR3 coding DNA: TGTGCCAGCAGCGAAAGCGTGGGGACAGGGGGATCACCCCTCCACTTT.

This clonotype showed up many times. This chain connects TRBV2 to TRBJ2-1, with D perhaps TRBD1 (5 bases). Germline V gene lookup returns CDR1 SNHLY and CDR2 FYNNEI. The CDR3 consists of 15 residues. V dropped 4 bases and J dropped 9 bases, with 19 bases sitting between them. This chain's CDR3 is CASSVVPGMVGEQFF. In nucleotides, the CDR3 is TGTGCCAGCAGTGTTGTACCAGGGATGGTTGGTGAGCAGTTCTTC.

DNA for the CDR3: TGTGCCAGCAGTGTAAGGACAGGGGACTCGGACACTGAAGCTTTCTTT. Amino acids: CASSVRTGDSDTEAFF. The rearrangement joins TRBV2 to TRBJ1-1; 9 bases match TRBD1. Germline V gene sequence: CDR1 SNHLY, CDR2 FYNNEI. The CDR3 has 16 amino acids. V was pared by 4 bases and J by 3 bases, with 9 bases of the junction left unmatched.

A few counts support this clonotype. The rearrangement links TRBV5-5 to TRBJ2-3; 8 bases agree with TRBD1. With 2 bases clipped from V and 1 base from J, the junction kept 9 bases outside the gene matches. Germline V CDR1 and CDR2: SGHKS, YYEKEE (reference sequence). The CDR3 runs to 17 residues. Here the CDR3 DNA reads TGTGCCAGCAGCTTAGGGAACTCAGGGGGCGGCACAGATACGCAGTATTTT. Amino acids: CASSLGNSGGGTDTQYF.

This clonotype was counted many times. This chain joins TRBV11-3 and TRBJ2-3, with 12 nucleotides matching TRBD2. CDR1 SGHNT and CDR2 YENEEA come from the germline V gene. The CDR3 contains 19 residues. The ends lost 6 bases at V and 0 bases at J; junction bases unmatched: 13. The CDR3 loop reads CASSFVPGTSGFSTDTQYF. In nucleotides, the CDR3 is TGTGCCAGCAGTTTTGTTCCCGGGACTAGCGGGTTTAGCACAGATACGCAGTATTTT.

The CDR3 protein is CASRGQYSNQPQHF. CDR3 in DNA: TGTGCCAGCCGGGGACAGTATAGCAATCAGCCCCAGCATTTT. The V gene is TRBV6-1, the J gene TRBJ1-5, with 7 bases that match TRBD1. The CDR3 is 14 residues long. V shed 8 bases, J shed 0 bases, and the junction held 4 bases outside the gene matches. CDR1 and CDR2 (germline): MNHNS, SASEGT.

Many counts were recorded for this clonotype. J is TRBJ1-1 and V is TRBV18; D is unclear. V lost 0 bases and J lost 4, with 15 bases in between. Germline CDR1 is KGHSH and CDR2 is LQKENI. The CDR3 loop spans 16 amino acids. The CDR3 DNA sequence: TGTGCCAGCTCACCACCTTCTATGGCTGGGCTCACTGAAGCTTTCTTT. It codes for CASSPPSMAGLTEAFF.

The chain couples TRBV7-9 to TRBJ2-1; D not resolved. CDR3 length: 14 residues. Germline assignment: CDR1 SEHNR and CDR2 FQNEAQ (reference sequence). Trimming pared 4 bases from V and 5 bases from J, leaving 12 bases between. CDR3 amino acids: CASSSVGKDNEQFF. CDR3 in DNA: TGTGCCAGCAGCTCTGTAGGGAAGGACAATGAGCAGTTCTTC.

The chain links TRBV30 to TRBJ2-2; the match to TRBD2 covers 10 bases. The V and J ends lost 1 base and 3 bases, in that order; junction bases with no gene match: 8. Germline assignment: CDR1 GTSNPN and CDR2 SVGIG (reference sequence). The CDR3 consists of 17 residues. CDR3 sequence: CAWSDEGLAYDTGELFF. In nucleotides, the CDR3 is TGTGCCTGGAGTGACGAGGGACTAGCGTATGACACCGGGGAGCTGTTTTTT. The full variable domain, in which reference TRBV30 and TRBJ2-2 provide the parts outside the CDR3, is SQTIHQWPATLVQPVGSPLSLECTVEGTSNPNLYWYRQAAGRGLQLLFYSVGIGQISSEVPQNLSASRPQDRQFILSSKKLLLSDSGFYLCAWSDEGLAYDTGELFFGEGSRLTVL.

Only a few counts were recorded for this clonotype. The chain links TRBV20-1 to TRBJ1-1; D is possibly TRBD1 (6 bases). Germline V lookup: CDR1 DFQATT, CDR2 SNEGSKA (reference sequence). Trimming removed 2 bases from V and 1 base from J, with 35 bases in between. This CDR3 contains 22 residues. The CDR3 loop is CSARSQQGILSPKSDSNTEAFF. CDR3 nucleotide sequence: TGCAGTGCTAGATCACAACAGGGAATACTTTCCCCAAAAAGTGATTCGAACACTGAAGCTTTCTTT.

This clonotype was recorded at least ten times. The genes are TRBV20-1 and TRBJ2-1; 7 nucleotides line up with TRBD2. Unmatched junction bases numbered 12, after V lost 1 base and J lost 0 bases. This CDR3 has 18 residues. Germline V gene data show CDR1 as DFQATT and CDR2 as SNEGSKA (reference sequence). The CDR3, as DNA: TGCAGTGCTAGAGTTTCGGCGGGAGTACCGAGCTCCTACAATGAGCAGTTCTTC. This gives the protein CSARVSAGVPSSYNEQFF.

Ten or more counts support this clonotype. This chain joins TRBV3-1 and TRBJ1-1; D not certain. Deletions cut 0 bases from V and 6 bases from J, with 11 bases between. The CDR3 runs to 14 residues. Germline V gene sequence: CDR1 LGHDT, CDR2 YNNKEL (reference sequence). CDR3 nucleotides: TGTGCCAGCAGCCAAGAAAGGCGGGTGGCTGAAGCTTTCTTT. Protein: CASSQERRVAEAFF.

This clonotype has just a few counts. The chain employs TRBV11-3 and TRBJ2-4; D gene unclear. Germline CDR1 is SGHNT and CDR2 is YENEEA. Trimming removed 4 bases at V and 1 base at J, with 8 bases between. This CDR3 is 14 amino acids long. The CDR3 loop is CASSYSWAKNIQYF. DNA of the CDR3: TGTGCCAGCAGCTATTCATGGGCCAAAAACATTCAGTACTTC. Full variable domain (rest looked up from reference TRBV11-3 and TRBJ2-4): EAGVVQSPRYKIIEKKQPVAFWCNPISGHNTLYWYLQNLGQGPELLIRYENEEAVDDSQLPKDRFSAERLKGVDSTLKIQPAELGDSAVYLCASSYSWAKNIQYFGAGTRLSVL.

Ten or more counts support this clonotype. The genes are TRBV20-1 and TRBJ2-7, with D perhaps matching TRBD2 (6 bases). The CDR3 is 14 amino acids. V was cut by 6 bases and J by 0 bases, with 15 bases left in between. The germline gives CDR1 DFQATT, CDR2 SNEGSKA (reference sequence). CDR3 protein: CSAEAEGISYEQYF. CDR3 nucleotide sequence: TGCAGTGCAGAAGCGGAGGGCATCTCCTACGAGCAGTACTTC.

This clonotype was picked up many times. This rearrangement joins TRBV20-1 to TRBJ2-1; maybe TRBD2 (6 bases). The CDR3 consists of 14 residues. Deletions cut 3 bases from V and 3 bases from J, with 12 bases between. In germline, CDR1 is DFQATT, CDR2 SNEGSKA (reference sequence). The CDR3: CSASRDSIYNEQFF. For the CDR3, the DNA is TGCAGTGCTAGCCGGGACTCGATCTACAATGAGCAGTTCTTC.